This TCR beta chain was obtained from a study of blood T cell repertoires in COVID-19. Study information: The origin of the acute and convalescent COVID-19 samples was the United States, Italy and Spain.

Trimming took 6 bases from V and 1 from J; bases not matched to a gene: 12. The germline V gene encodes CDR1 SQVTM and CDR2 ANQGSEA. CDR3 length: 16 amino acids. Per the original methods: Cell counts per sample came from amplifying reference gene primers. Measured with immunoSEQ multiplex PCR; TCRdb has only the in-frame clones, and not every one. The D gene and trimming were derived from the DNA, and the V and J assignments and clone size from that table. The sample yields about 250,000 clones, approximately 83% seen once. Enrolment of Seattle patients took place during active infection, and they were followed longitudinally.

This chain connects TRBV29-1 to TRBJ1-2, with TRBD1 matching 9 bases. Sequenced material: peripheral blood. The TCR originated in a person between 65 and 80 years old with COVID-19, enrolled during active disease. The CDR3: CSVGAYQDRGNYGYTF. DNA for the CDR3: TGCAGCGTAGGAGCGTATCAGGACAGGGGTAACTATGGCTACACCTTC.